Following are 21 T cell receptor beta chains from one sample sequenced in a study of PD-L1 blockade in urothelial cancer. Clones were read by immunoSEQ multiplex PCR, and TCRdb kept only the in-frame ones, dropping some. The sample lists about 110,000 clones, more than 85% occurring once. The time point here: peripheral blood 6 weeks after treatment start. Sample: PBMCs, taken around atezolizumab (anti-PD-L1) treatment. These receptors came from a man in his sixties with urothelial cancer.

The chain is built from TRBV6-1 and TRBJ1-2; D is unresolved. Looked up from germline, CDR1 is MNHNS and CDR2 is SASEGT. The CDR3 is made up of 11 amino acids. Deletions cut 3 bases from V and 8 bases from J, with 7 bases between. CDR3 loop: CASSDLFGYTF. The CDR3 bases are TGTGCCAGCAGTGATCTGTTCGGCTACACCTTC.

The chain couples TRBV7-2 to TRBJ2-5, with unresolved D. The CDR3 has 14 amino acids. Trimming removed 0 bases at V and 0 bases at J, with 5 bases between. Germline CDR1 and CDR2: SGHTA and FQGNSA. CDR3 region: CASSLAIYQETQYF. DNA of the CDR3: TGTGCCAGCAGCTTAGCTATTTACCAAGAGACCCAGTACTTC. The full variable domain, its missing parts supplied by reference TRBV7-2 and TRBJ2-5, is GAGVSQSPSNKVTEKGKDVELRCDPISGHTALYWYRQSLGQGLEFLIYFQGNSAPDKSGLPSDRFSAERTGGSVSTLTIQRTQQEDSAVYLCASSLAIYQETQYFGPGTRLLVL.

This clone was seen once. This chain joins TRBV7-3 and TRBJ2-2; TRBD1 agrees at 9 bases. This CDR3 has 14 amino acids. Germline CDR1 and CDR2: SGHTA and FQGTGA. Trimming cost V 2 bases and J 9 bases; bases outside gene matches: 4. The CDR3 here is CASSLDRGERELFF. The CDR3 DNA sequence: TGTGCCAGCAGCTTAGACAGGGGGGAAAGGGAGCTGTTTTTT. The full variable domain, rest sourced from reference TRBV7-3 and TRBJ2-2, is GAGVSQTPSNKVTEKGKYVELRCDPISGHTALYWYRQSLGQGPEFLIYFQGTGAADDSGLPNDRFFAVRPEGSVSTLKIQRTERGDSAVYLCASSLDRGERELFFGEGSRLTVL.

The chain is built from TRBV19 and TRBJ1-1; D gene ambiguous. Germline assignment: CDR1 LNHDA and CDR2 SQIVND (reference sequence). CDR3 length equals 14 residues. Trimming removed 7 bases from V and 4 bases from J, with 16 bases in between. CDR3 region: CASTREKATTEAFF. Here the CDR3 DNA reads TGTGCCAGTACCCGAGAGAAAGCGACCACTGAAGCTTTCTTT.

The sample holds one count of this clone. This rearrangement joins TRBV19 to TRBJ1-3; TRBD1 agrees at 7 bases. Germline V gene lookup returns CDR1 LNHDA and CDR2 SQIVND (reference sequence). V shed 4 bases and J 4 bases; nucleotides not matched to a gene: 10. The length of the CDR3 is 16 residues. DNA of the CDR3: TGTGCCAGTAGTACCGCGACAGGGATTTCGGGAAACACCATATATTTT. Residues: CASSTATGISGNTIYF.

This clone is a singleton in its sample. The chain uses TRBV6-6 and TRBJ2-3; 8 bases agree with TRBD2. This CDR3 region has 15 residues. Germline lookup yields CDR1 MNHNY and CDR2 SVGAGI (reference sequence). The V and J ends lost 6 bases and 4 bases, in that order; junction bases with no gene match: 9. The CDR3 region has the DNA TGTGCCAGCAGCCTCTTAGCGGGAAGATCAGATACGCAGTATTTT. Encoded protein: CASSLLAGRSDTQYF.

The V gene is TRBV9, the J gene TRBJ2-3; 7 bases are a match to TRBD2. V was clipped by 4 bases and J by 2 bases; unmatched bases: 7. CDR3 length equals 15 residues. Germline V lookup: CDR1 SGDLS, CDR2 YYNGEE. DNA for the CDR3: TGTGCCAGCAGCCTTCGGGGGGTGGCCACAGATACGCAGTATTTT. Translating it yields CASSLRGVATDTQYF.

This chain links TRBV2 with TRBJ2-3, with 8 nucleotides matching TRBD2. The germline V gene has CDR1 SNHLY and CDR2 FYNNEI. The CDR3 runs 14 residues. Trimming at V came to 7 bases and at J to 8 bases, leaving 11 bases not matched to a gene. The CDR3 loop reads CASTGLASRGTQYF. The CDR3 nucleotides are TGTGCCAGCACCGGACTAGCATCCCGTGGTACGCAGTATTTT.

V and J are TRBV2 and TRBJ1-4, with TRBD1 matching 10 bases. CDR1 is SNHLY, CDR2 FYNNEI, per germline. The CDR3 length is 15 residues. Unmatched junction bases numbered 3, after V lost 2 bases and J lost 6 bases. In nucleotides, the CDR3 is TGTGCCAGCAGTGAACCCGGGACAGGGGATGAAAAACTGTTTTTT. Its translation: CASSEPGTGDEKLFF.

This clone showed up just once. The V call is TRBV4-2, the J call TRBJ2-5; 7 nucleotides align to TRBD2. The germline V gene has CDR1 LGHNA and CDR2 YNFKEQ. J gave up 5 bases and V 2 bases, and 14 bases lay outside the gene matches. CDR3 length equals 17 residues. The CDR3 loop is CASSQPGGQGGGETQYF. CDR3 in DNA: TGTGCCAGCAGCCAACCGGGGGGTCAGGGTGGCGGGGAGACCCAGTACTTC.

This clone has only one observation. The identical CDR3 is also encoded by other nucleotide sequences in the sample. The chain recombines TRBV5-5 with TRBJ2-1; 7 bases are shared with TRBD1. V trimming: 4 bases; J trimming: 0 bases; junction bases outside the gene matches: 4. The CDR3 consists of 15 residues. Looked up from germline, CDR1 is SGHKS and CDR2 is YYEKEE (reference sequence). The CDR3 here is CASSTRDSSYNEQFF. CDR3 nucleotide sequence: TGTGCCAGCAGCACCCGGGACAGCTCCTACAATGAGCAGTTCTTC.

The chain combines TRBV7-2 with TRBJ2-7, with D tentatively TRBD2 (5 bases). The V end was cut by 3 bases, the J end by 3 bases, with 12 bases between. Germline V gene data show CDR1 as SGHTA and CDR2 as FQGNSA. The CDR3 has 14 amino acids. The CDR3 sequence is CASSLALGDYEQYF. CDR3 coding DNA: TGTGCCAGCAGCTTGGCCTTGGGAGACTACGAGCAGTACTTC.

This chain joins TRBV28 and TRBJ2-3; TRBD2 matches at 7 bases. V shed 7 bases, J shed 2 bases, and the junction held 9 bases outside the gene matches. Germline V gene data show CDR1 as MDHEN and CDR2 as SYDVKM. This CDR3 has 15 amino acids. CDR3 DNA sequence: TGTGCCAGCACCCCTGTAAGCGGGAACACAGATACGCAGTATTTT. Translating gives CASTPVSGNTDTQYF.

The chain joins TRBV4-1 to TRBJ1-3, with D perhaps TRBD1 (6 bases). This CDR3 is built from 14 residues. Germline V CDR1 and CDR2: MGHRA, YSYEKL. The ends were cut back, 1 base at V and 11 bases at J, with 15 bases in the middle. The CDR3 here is CASSQGRTAASIYF. The DNA for the CDR3 is TGCGCCAGCAGCCAAGGAAGGACAGCCGCCTCCATATATTTT.

V gene TRBV5-1 combines with J gene TRBJ2-1, with 10 bases that match TRBD2. The CDR3 has 17 residues. The J segment lost 7 bases and the V segment lost 7 bases, leaving 17 bases of the junction unmatched. CDR1 is SGHRS, CDR2 YFSETQ, per germline. The CDR3 sequence is CASSQGRLAGDGNEQFF. CDR3 sequence (DNA): TGCGCCAGCTCCCAAGGTAGGCTAGCGGGAGATGGAAATGAGCAGTTCTTC.

V gene TRBV5-6 combines with J gene TRBJ1-4; maybe TRBD1 (6 bases). Trimming took 3 bases from V and 3 from J, leaving 9 bases between them. Germline loops: CDR1 SGHDT, CDR2 YYEEEE. The CDR3 runs 14 residues. CDR3 in amino acids: CASSSQGSNEKLFF. DNA of the CDR3: TGTGCCAGCAGCTCACAGGGTTCTAATGAAAAACTGTTTTTT. The whole variable domain, filled in from reference TRBV5-6 and TRBJ1-4, reads DAGVTQSPTHLIKTRGQQVTLRCSPKSGHDTVSWYQQALGQGPQFIFQYYEEEERQRGNFPDRFSGHQFPNYSSELNVNALLLGDSALYLCASSSQGSNEKLFFGSGTQLSVL.

The CDR3 region has the DNA TGTGCCAGCAGTGACTTTCGCAGGATCCCTCTGGATCGGGAGCAGTACTTC. Its protein product is CASSDFRRIPLDREQYF. The chain recombines TRBV6-4 with TRBJ2-7; D is uncertain. Germline V gene data show CDR1 as MRHNA and CDR2 as SNTAGT. CDR3 length: 17 residues. V dropped 1 base and J dropped 7 bases, with 23 bases sitting between them.

With regard to this clone: At one end the junction does not follow the germline gene, possibly because of a read error. This CDR3 reads CASSPDVTKEKLFF. The CDR3 coding sequence is TGCGCCAGCAGCCCTGACGTGACTAAGGAAAAACTGTTTTTT. J is TRBJ1-4 and V is TRBV4-3, with D uncertain. This CDR3 is built from 14 residues. Germline V CDR1 and CDR2: LGHNA, YSLEER.

The chain couples TRBV18 to TRBJ1-4, with TRBD1 identical over 8 bases. V shed 4 bases, J shed 6 bases, and the junction held 7 bases outside the gene matches. Germline CDR1 KGHSH, CDR2 LQKENI. The CDR3 has 15 residues. The DNA for the CDR3 is TGTGCCAGCTCACGTCCCGGGACAGGAGATGAAAAACTGTTTTTT. Translated, it gives CASSRPGTGDEKLFF.

The chain carries TRBV4-3 and TRBJ2-1; 9 nucleotides match TRBD2. V gave up 0 bases and J gave up 4 bases; unmatched junction bases: 7. This CDR3 is built from 17 residues. CDR1 and CDR2 from the germline V gene are LGHNA and YSLEER. CDR3 in DNA: TGCGCCAGCAGCCAAGATCCGGCTAGCGGGAAATACAATGAGCAGTTCTTC. Protein: CASSQDPASGKYNEQFF.

The chain joins TRBV6-1 to TRBJ2-3; TRBD1 is a possible D gene (5 bases). Deletions cut 2 bases from V and 4 bases from J, with 7 bases between. In germline, CDR1 is MNHNS, CDR2 SASEGT. This CDR3 is built from 13 residues. CDR3 sequence (DNA): TGTGCCAGCAGTGAACAACAGGCAGATACGCAGTATTTT. It translates to CASSEQQADTQYF.